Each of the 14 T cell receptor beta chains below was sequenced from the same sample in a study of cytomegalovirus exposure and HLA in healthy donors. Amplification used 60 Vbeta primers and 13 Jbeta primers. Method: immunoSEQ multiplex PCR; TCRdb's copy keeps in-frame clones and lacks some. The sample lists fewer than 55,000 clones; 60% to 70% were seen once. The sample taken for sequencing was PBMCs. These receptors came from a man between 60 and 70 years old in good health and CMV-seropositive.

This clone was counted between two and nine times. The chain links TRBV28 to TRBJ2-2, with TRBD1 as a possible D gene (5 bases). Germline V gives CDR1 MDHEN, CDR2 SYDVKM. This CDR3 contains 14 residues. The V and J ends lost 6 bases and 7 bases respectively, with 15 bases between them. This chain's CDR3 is CASRPDRFGGELFF. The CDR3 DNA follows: TGTGCCAGCAGACCTGACAGATTCGGCGGGGAGCTGTTTTTT.

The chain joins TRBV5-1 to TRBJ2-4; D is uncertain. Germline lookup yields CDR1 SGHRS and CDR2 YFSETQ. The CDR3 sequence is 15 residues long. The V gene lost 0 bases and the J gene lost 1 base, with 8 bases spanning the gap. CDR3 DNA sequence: TGCGCCAGCAGCTTGGGACACCAGGCCAAAAACATTCAGTACTTC. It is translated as CASSLGHQAKNIQYF.

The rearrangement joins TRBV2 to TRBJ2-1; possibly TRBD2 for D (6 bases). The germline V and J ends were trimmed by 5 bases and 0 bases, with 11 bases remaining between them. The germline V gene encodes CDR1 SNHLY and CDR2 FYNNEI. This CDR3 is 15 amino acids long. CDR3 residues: CASSLSLASYNEQFF. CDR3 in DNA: TGTGCCAGCAGTCTCTCACTAGCCTCCTACAATGAGCAGTTCTTC. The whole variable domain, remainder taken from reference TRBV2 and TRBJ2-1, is EPEVTQTPSHQVTQMGQEVILRCVPISNHLYFYWYRQILGQKVEFLVSFYNNEISEKSEIFDDQFSVERPDGSNFTLKIRSTKLEDSAMYFCASSLSLASYNEQFFGPGTRLTVL.

This chain's CDR3 is CASSLSRDTQYF. The CDR3 region has the DNA TGTGCCAGCAGCTTAAGCCGGGATACGCAGTATTTT. The chain is built from TRBV7-2 and TRBJ2-3; D call uncertain. Germline CDR1 and CDR2: SGHTA and FQGNSA. The V gene lost 2 bases and the J gene lost 6 bases, with 6 bases spanning the gap. The CDR3 extends over 12 amino acids.

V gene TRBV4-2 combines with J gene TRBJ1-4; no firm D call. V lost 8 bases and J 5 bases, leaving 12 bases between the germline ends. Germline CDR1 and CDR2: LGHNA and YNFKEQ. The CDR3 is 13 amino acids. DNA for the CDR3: TGTGCCAGCCGACTCGTGGAGAATGAAAAACTGTTTTTT. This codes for CASRLVENEKLFF.

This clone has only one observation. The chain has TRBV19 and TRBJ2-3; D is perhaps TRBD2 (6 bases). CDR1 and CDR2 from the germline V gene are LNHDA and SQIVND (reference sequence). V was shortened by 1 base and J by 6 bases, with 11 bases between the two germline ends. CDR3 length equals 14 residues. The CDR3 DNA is TGTGCCAGTAGTATAGGAACGGGAGCGGATACGCAGTATTTT. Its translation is CASSIGTGADTQYF.

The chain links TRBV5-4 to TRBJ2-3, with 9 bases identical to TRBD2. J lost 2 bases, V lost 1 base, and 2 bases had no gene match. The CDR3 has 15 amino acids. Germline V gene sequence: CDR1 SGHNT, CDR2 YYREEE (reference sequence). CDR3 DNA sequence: TGTGCCAGCAGCTTGCTAGCGGGATACACAGATACGCAGTATTTT. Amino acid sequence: CASSLLAGYTDTQYF.

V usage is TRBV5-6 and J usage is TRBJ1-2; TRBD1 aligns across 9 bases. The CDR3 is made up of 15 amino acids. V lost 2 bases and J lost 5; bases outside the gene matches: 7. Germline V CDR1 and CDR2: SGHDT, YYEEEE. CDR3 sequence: CASSFKRTGAYGYTF. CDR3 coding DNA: TGTGCCAGCAGCTTCAAGCGGACAGGGGCTTATGGCTACACCTTC.

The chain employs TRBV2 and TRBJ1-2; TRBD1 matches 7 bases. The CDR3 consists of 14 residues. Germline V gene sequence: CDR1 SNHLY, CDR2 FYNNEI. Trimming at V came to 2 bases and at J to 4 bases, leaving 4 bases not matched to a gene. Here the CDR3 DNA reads TGTGCCAGCAGTGAAAGGGGGCTTTCCTATGGCTACACCTTC. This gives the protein CASSERGLSYGYTF.

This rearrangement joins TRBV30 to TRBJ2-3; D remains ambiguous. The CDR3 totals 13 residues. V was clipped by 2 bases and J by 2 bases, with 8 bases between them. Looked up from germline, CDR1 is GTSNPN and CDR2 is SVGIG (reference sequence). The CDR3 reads CAWSSRHTDTQYF. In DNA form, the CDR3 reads TGTGCCTGGAGTTCTAGGCACACAGATACGCAGTATTTT.

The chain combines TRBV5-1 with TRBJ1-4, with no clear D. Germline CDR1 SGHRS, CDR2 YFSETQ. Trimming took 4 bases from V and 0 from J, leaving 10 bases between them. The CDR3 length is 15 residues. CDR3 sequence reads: CASSREAATNEKLFF. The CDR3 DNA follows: TGCGCCAGCAGCAGAGAGGCTGCAACTAATGAAAAACTGTTTTTT. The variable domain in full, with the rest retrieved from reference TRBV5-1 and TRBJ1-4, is KAGVTQTPRYLIKTRGQQVTLSCSPISGHRSVSWYQQTPGQGLQFLFEYFSETQRNKGNFPGRFSGRQFSNSRSEMNVSTLELGDSALYLCASSREAATNEKLFFGSGTQLSVL.

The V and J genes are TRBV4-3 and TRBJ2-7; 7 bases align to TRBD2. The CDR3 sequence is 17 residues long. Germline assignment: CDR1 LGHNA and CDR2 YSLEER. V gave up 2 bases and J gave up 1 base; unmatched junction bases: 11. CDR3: CASSQRAGRERSYEQYF. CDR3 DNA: TGCGCCAGCAGCCAACGAGCAGGGCGGGAGAGGTCCTACGAGCAGTACTTC.

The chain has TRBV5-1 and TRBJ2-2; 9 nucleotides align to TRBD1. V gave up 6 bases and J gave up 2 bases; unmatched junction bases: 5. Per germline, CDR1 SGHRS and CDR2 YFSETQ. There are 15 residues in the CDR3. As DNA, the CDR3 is TGCGCCAGCAATTGGGGACAGGGTAACACCGGGGAGCTGTTTTTT. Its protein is CASNWGQGNTGELFF.

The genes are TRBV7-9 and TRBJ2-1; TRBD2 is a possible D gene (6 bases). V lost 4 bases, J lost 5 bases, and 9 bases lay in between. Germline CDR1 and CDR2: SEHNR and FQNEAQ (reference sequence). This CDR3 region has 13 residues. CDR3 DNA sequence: TGTGCCAGCAGCTCGGGACTCCACAATGAGCAGTTCTTC. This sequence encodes CASSSGLHNEQFF.